The 14 T cell receptor beta chains in this list originate from one sample, sequenced in a study of T cell repertoires in cytomegalovirus infection. Their target antigens are unknown. TCRdb passed the reads through MiXCR, listing each CDR3 protein once. Of some 700,000 distinct CDR3 sequences in the sample, roughly 30% are singletons; the top ten hold about 18%. The material was cultured PBMCs, obtained from culture after CMV antigen stimulation. The receptor source for this set is a human donor in good health (CMV status not recorded). Some clones in this sample may be carry-over from other donors' samples.

This clonotype was observed once. The gene calls are TRBV7-2 and TRBJ1-2; TRBD1 matches at 7 bases. Trimming removed 5 bases from V and 7 bases from J; junction bases left unmatched: 16. Germline V gives CDR1 SGHTA, CDR2 FQGNSA. The CDR3 is made up of 16 amino acids. The CDR3 DNA reads as TGTGCCAGCAGCCCGTACCAGGGGGAAGTCTATCGTGGCTACACCTTC. This codes for CASSPYQGEVYRGYTF. The full variable domain, with the rest looked up from reference TRBV7-2 and TRBJ1-2, is GAGVSQSPSNKVTEKGKDVELRCDPISGHTALYWYRQSLGQGLEFLIYFQGNSAPDKSGLPSDRFSAERTGGSVSTLTIQRTQQEDSAVYLCASSPYQGEVYRGYTFGSGTRLTVV.

This clonotype appeared a few times. The V call is TRBV7-2, the J call TRBJ1-5; D uncertain. Trimming took 1 base from V and 5 from J, leaving 12 bases between them. Germline assignment: CDR1 SGHTA and CDR2 FQGNSA. The CDR3 runs 15 residues. The CDR3 region is CASSLDLTPYQPQHF. CDR3 sequence (DNA): TGTGCCAGCAGCTTAGACCTGACGCCTTATCAGCCCCAGCATTTT.

The chain couples TRBV7-2 to TRBJ1-1; weak D call: TRBD1 (6 bases). The V and J ends lost 5 bases and 1 base respectively, with 14 bases between them. Germline V gives CDR1 SGHTA, CDR2 FQGNSA. The CDR3 consists of 15 residues. The CDR3 coding sequence is TGTGCCAGCAGCCCGACACAGGGCGGGAACACTGAAGCTTTCTTT. It yields the protein CASSPTQGGNTEAFF.

This clonotype was seen a handful of times. The V gene is TRBV20-1, the J gene TRBJ2-7, with D perhaps given as TRBD1 or TRBD2 (6 bases each). CDR1 DFQATT and CDR2 SNEGSKA come from the germline V gene (reference sequence). The CDR3 extends over 14 amino acids. V was clipped by 1 base and J by 5 bases, with 15 bases between them. The CDR3 region is CSARVETGADEQYF. The DNA of the CDR3 is TGCAGTGCTAGAGTGGAGACGGGGGCAGACGAGCAGTACTTC.

In its sample, this clonotype was seen many times. The chain employs TRBV7-2 and TRBJ1-5, with TRBD1 identical over 8 bases. Germline V gene data show CDR1 as SGHTA and CDR2 as FQGNSA. The CDR3 length is 13 residues. The V and J ends lost 7 bases and 6 bases, in that order; junction bases with no gene match: 5. The CDR3 sequence: CASNGQGGQPQHF. CDR3 DNA: TGTGCCAGCAATGGACAGGGTGGTCAGCCCCAGCATTTT.

This clonotype was picked up a small number of times. The rearrangement links TRBV20-1 to TRBJ2-7; 7 nucleotides match TRBD2. There are 18 residues in the CDR3. V lost 0 bases and J lost 1; bases outside the gene matches: 15. Germline V CDR1 and CDR2: DFQATT, SNEGSKA (reference sequence). The DNA of the CDR3 is TGCAGTGCTAGAGATCACGGAGGGGCTGGTAGCGGGTCCTACGAGCAGTACTTC. Translation gives CSARDHGGAGSGSYEQYF.

The rearrangement links TRBV11-2 to TRBJ1-6, with 9 bases that match TRBD1. This CDR3 has 16 amino acids. In germline, CDR1 is SGHAT, CDR2 FQNNGV. J lost 7 bases, V lost 4 bases, and 8 bases had no gene match. The CDR3: CASSSAGTGRNSPLHF. The CDR3 DNA reads as TGTGCCAGCAGCTCCGCCGGGACAGGGCGGAATTCACCCCTCCACTTT.

The chain is built from TRBV7-9 and TRBJ2-7, with a possible D match to TRBD1 (6 bases). The germline CDR1 and CDR2 sequences are SEHNR and FQNEAQ (reference sequence). The CDR3 consists of 16 residues. The V gene lost 5 bases and the J gene lost 1 base, with 18 bases spanning the gap. The CDR3 sequence is CASSQAYREPSYEQYF. CDR3 bases: TGTGCCAGCAGCCAAGCGTACAGGGAGCCTTCCTACGAGCAGTACTTC.

This clonotype was seen at least ten times. V gene TRBV7-2 combines with J gene TRBJ2-5; D may be TRBD2 (5 bases). From germline, CDR1 is SGHTA and CDR2 FQGNSA. V gave up 5 bases and J gave up 1 base, with 11 bases separating them. The CDR3 has 14 amino acids. The CDR3 DNA reads TGTGCCAGCAGCCCACGGGAATCCCAAGAGACCCAGTACTTC. Residues: CASSPRESQETQYF.

The chain couples TRBV6-5 to TRBJ2-1, with 10 bases identical to TRBD2. The V segment lost 6 bases and the J segment 0 bases; nucleotides outside the gene matches: 5. From germline, CDR1 is MNHEY and CDR2 SVGAGI. The CDR3 covers 16 residues. Here the CDR3 DNA reads TGTGCCAGCAGACTAGCGGGACCGAGCTCCTACAATGAGCAGTTCTTC. It specifies CASRLAGPSSYNEQFF.

The chain uses TRBV20-1 and TRBJ2-1; D remains unclear. The length of the CDR3 is 14 residues. In germline, CDR1 is DFQATT, CDR2 SNEGSKA (reference sequence). V gave up 2 bases and J gave up 3 bases, with 11 bases separating them. CDR3 nucleotides: TGCAGTGCTAGACCGGGCTGGGACTACAATGAGCAGTTCTTC. This gives the protein CSARPGWDYNEQFF.

There are a few counts of this clonotype. The chain recombines TRBV19 with TRBJ2-1, with TRBD2 matching over 7 bases. CDR1 and CDR2 (germline): LNHDA, SQIVND (reference sequence). The CDR3 sequence is 13 residues long. J was trimmed by 6 bases and V by 6 bases; bases with no gene match: 5. The CDR3 bases are TGTGCCAGTAGCGGGAGGTCGGGCAATGAGCAGTTCTTC. Its translation: CASSGRSGNEQFF.

This clonotype was detected only a few times. V and J are TRBV6-5 and TRBJ2-3; 10 bases match TRBD2. Germline CDR1 is MNHEY and CDR2 is SVGAGI. The length of the CDR3 is 17 residues. Trimming at V came to 2 bases and at J to 6 bases, leaving 11 bases not matched to a gene. CDR3: CASSYRELAGVLDTQYF. CDR3 DNA sequence: TGTGCCAGCAGTTACAGGGAGCTAGCGGGAGTTTTGGATACGCAGTATTTT.

V is TRBV11-1 and J is TRBJ1-1; D unclear. The CDR3 is made up of 14 amino acids. Germline V gene lookup returns CDR1 SGHAT and CDR2 FQDESV (reference sequence). V lost 2 bases to trimming and J lost 0 bases, with 7 bases between them. CDR3 DNA: TGTGCCAGCAGCTTATCGATGTTGAACACTGAAGCTTTCTTT. Translation gives CASSLSMLNTEAFF. Full variable domain (remainder filled in from reference TRBV11-1 and TRBJ1-1): EAEVAQSPRYKITEKSQAVAFWCDPISGHATLYWYRQILGQGPELLVQFQDESVVDDSQLPKDRFSAERLKGVDSTLKIQPAELGDSAMYLCASSLSMLNTEAFFGQGTRLTVV.